A selection of T cell receptor beta chains follows, all from one sample in a study of CD8 T cells in ankylosing spondylitis. TCRdb analysed the 5' RACE reads with MiXCR anew, one entry per CDR3 protein. Of 220,000 or so distinct CDR3 sequences listed, under 12% were seen once; the top ten hold 21%. Input material: blood, either unsorted or a sorted T cell fraction (not recorded which). All receptors derive from a male donor with ankylosing spondylitis or in good health (not recorded which). The CDR3 runs from the conserved cysteine through the conserved F or W. Fields, in order: V gene, clone size, J gene, CDR3 length, D gene, CDR3 protein, CDR3 DNA. A D gene is named only where the DNA matches it firmly. The size of a clone is reported for some rows only, either as once, few or many, or as a class for expanded clones.

v_gene: TRBV6-5
abundance: many
j_gene: TRBJ1-1
len: 14
d_gene: TRBD1
CDR3aa: CASSYTGEVTEAFF
CDR3nt: TGTGCCAGCAGTTACACAGGGGAGGTAACTGAAGCTTTCTTT

v_gene: TRBV20-1
abundance: many
j_gene: TRBJ2-3
len: 15
d_gene: TRBD2
CDR3aa: CSAPTSGGVTDTQYF
CDR3nt: TGCAGTGCACCCACTAGCGGGGGGGTAACAGATACGCAGTATTTT

v_gene: TRBV7-8
abundance: many
j_gene: TRBJ1-2
len: 12
d_gene: -
CDR3aa: CASSRRGTGYTF
CDR3nt: TGTGCCAGCAGTCGAAGGGGGACTGGCTACACCTTC

v_gene: TRBV3-1
abundance: -
j_gene: TRBJ1-1
len: 14
d_gene: -
CDR3aa: CASSPGLQNTEAFF
CDR3nt: TGTGCCAGCAGCCCCGGGCTTCAGAACACTGAAGCTTTCTTT

v_gene: TRBV5-1
abundance: many
j_gene: TRBJ1-2
len: 14
d_gene: -
CDR3aa: CASSINGQTDGYTF
CDR3nt: TGCGCCAGCAGCATAAATGGGCAGACGGATGGCTACACCTTC

v_gene: TRBV20-1
abundance: many
j_gene: TRBJ2-3
len: 15
d_gene: -
CDR3aa: CSARYRVSFSVTQYF
CDR3nt: TGCAGTGCTCGATACAGGGTCTCCTTTTCAGTTACGCAGTATTTT

v_gene: TRBV20-1
abundance: many
j_gene: TRBJ2-5
len: 17
d_gene: TRBD2
CDR3aa: CSADMGSGGTYQETQYF
CDR3nt: TGCAGTGCTGACATGGGGAGCGGGGGGACGTACCAAGAGACCCAGTACTTC

v_gene: TRBV2
abundance: -
j_gene: TRBJ2-5
len: 14
d_gene: -
CDR3aa: CASQNRDTQETQYF
CDR3nt: TGTGCCAGCCAAAACCGGGACACCCAAGAGACCCAGTACTTC

v_gene: TRBV12-3/TRBV12-4
abundance: -
j_gene: TRBJ1-1
len: 14
d_gene: -
CDR3aa: CASAHAGMNTEAFF
CDR3nt: TGTGCCAGCGCACATGCGGGCATGAACACTGAAGCTTTCTTT

v_gene: TRBV18
abundance: few
j_gene: TRBJ2-7
len: 13
d_gene: TRBD2
CDR3aa: CASSPAGGYEQYF
CDR3nt: TGTGCCAGCTCACCAGCGGGGGGCTACGAGCAGTACTTC

v_gene: TRBV29-1
abundance: many
j_gene: TRBJ2-1
len: 10
d_gene: -
CDR3aa: CSGKNNEQFF
CDR3nt: TGCAGCGGCAAGAACAATGAGCAGTTCTTC

v_gene: TRBV5-1
abundance: many
j_gene: TRBJ2-1
len: 15
d_gene: -
CDR3aa: CASSLDGETYNEQFF
CDR3nt: TGCGCCAGCAGCTTGGACGGGGAAACCTACAATGAGCAGTTCTTC

v_gene: TRBV7-9
abundance: many
j_gene: TRBJ2-3
len: 13
d_gene: -
CDR3aa: CASSLIGLATQYF
CDR3nt: TGTGCCAGCAGCTTAATCGGGCTAGCCACGCAGTATTTT

v_gene: TRBV5-1
abundance: many
j_gene: TRBJ2-3
len: 11
d_gene: -
CDR3aa: CASSLEGSQYF
CDR3nt: TGCGCCAGCAGCTTGGAGGGCTCCCAGTATTTT

v_gene: TRBV6-4
abundance: many
j_gene: TRBJ1-1
len: 14
d_gene: TRBD1
CDR3aa: CASRETGRDTEAFF
CDR3nt: TGTGCCAGCAGGGAGACAGGGCGGGACACTGAAGCTTTCTTT

v_gene: TRBV7-2
abundance: -
j_gene: TRBJ2-3
len: 16
d_gene: TRBD2
CDR3aa: CASSLSSGGGTDTQYF
CDR3nt: TGTGCCAGCAGCTTATCAAGCGGGGGGGGTACGGATACGCAGTATTTT

v_gene: TRBV12-3/TRBV12-4
abundance: many
j_gene: TRBJ2-5
len: 17
d_gene: TRBD2
CDR3aa: CASSLATSAWIQETQYF
CDR3nt: TGTGCCAGCAGTTTGGCGACTAGCGCGTGGATCCAAGAGACCCAGTACTTC

v_gene: TRBV5-8
abundance: -
j_gene: TRBJ2-1
len: 16
d_gene: -
CDR3aa: CASSFAGTATYNEQFF
CDR3nt: TGTGCCAGCAGCTTCGCCGGGACTGCTACCTACAATGAGCAGTTCTTC

v_gene: TRBV20-1
abundance: few
j_gene: TRBJ1-4
len: 15
d_gene: -
CDR3aa: CSASRPDRTPEKLFF
CDR3nt: TGCAGTGCTAGCCGCCCCGACAGGACGCCTGAAAAACTGTTTTTT

v_gene: TRBV12-3/TRBV12-4
abundance: many
j_gene: TRBJ1-6
len: 13
d_gene: -
CDR3aa: CATSGSYNSPLHF
CDR3nt: TGTGCCACCTCCGGGTCCTATAATTCACCCCTCCACTTT

v_gene: TRBV11-2
abundance: -
j_gene: TRBJ2-7
len: 18
d_gene: TRBD2
CDR3aa: CASSRRTSGGDSSYEQYF
CDR3nt: TGTGCCAGCAGCCGCCGGACTAGCGGGGGGGATTCCTCCTACGAGCAGTACTTC

v_gene: TRBV28
abundance: many
j_gene: TRBJ2-7
len: 17
d_gene: TRBD1
CDR3aa: CASSGTGDVLSTYEQYF
CDR3nt: TGTGCCAGCAGTGGGACAGGGGATGTTCTTTCCACCTACGAGCAGTACTTC

v_gene: TRBV12-3/TRBV12-4
abundance: -
j_gene: TRBJ2-1
len: 14
d_gene: -
CDR3aa: CASRPPGPYNEQFF
CDR3nt: TGTGCCAGCAGGCCTCCGGGCCCTTACAATGAGCAGTTCTTC

v_gene: TRBV12-3/TRBV12-4
abundance: many
j_gene: TRBJ2-5
len: 15
d_gene: TRBD2
CDR3aa: CASSFPSGGVETQYF
CDR3nt: TGTGCCAGCAGTTTCCCTAGCGGGGGAGTAGAGACCCAGTACTTC

v_gene: TRBV7-3
abundance: many
j_gene: TRBJ2-1
len: 15
d_gene: -
CDR3aa: CASSPQGREYNEQFF
CDR3nt: TGTGCCAGCAGCCCACAGGGTCGAGAATACAATGAGCAGTTCTTC

v_gene: TRBV19
abundance: -
j_gene: TRBJ2-1
len: 17
d_gene: TRBD1
CDR3aa: CASSIGKGTGGRNEQFF
CDR3nt: TGTGCCAGTAGTATCGGAAAGGGGACAGGGGGTAGGAATGAGCAGTTCTTC

v_gene: TRBV5-1
abundance: many
j_gene: TRBJ2-7
len: 16
d_gene: -
CDR3aa: CASSLQPTGSSYEQYF
CDR3nt: TGCGCCAGCAGCTTACAGCCGACAGGCTCCTCCTACGAGCAGTACTTC

v_gene: TRBV20-1
abundance: -
j_gene: TRBJ1-2
len: 14
d_gene: -
CDR3aa: CSAPPKVGGHGYTF
CDR3nt: TGCAGTGCTCCCCCAAAGGTCGGGGGCCATGGCTACACCTTC

v_gene: TRBV7-2
abundance: many
j_gene: TRBJ1-1
len: 16
d_gene: -
CDR3aa: CASSLVLDSAKAEAFF
CDR3nt: TGTGCCAGCAGCTTAGTCCTTGACAGCGCTAAAGCTGAAGCTTTCTTT

v_gene: TRBV4-2
abundance: -
j_gene: TRBJ2-7
len: 19
d_gene: TRBD2
CDR3aa: CASSQRMNEEGSSGREQYF
CDR3nt: TGTGCCAGCAGCCAGCGAATGAACGAGGAGGGCTCTAGCGGGAGAGAGCAGTACTTC

v_gene: TRBV3-1
abundance: many
j_gene: TRBJ1-6
len: 13
d_gene: -
CDR3aa: CASSTGHSSPLHF
CDR3nt: TGTGCCAGCAGCACAGGGCATAGTTCACCCCTCCACTTT

v_gene: TRBV5-1
abundance: many
j_gene: TRBJ1-6
len: 13
d_gene: -
CDR3aa: CASGVGEGSPLHF
CDR3nt: TGCGCCAGCGGTGTCGGGGAAGGGTCACCCCTCCACTTT

v_gene: TRBV5-1
abundance: many
j_gene: TRBJ2-2
len: 14
d_gene: TRBD1
CDR3aa: CASTQGAGTGELFF
CDR3nt: TGCGCCAGCACACAGGGGGCCGGAACCGGGGAGCTGTTTTTT

v_gene: TRBV20-1
abundance: -
j_gene: TRBJ1-1
len: 11
d_gene: -
CDR3aa: CSARDPGGAFF
CDR3nt: TGCAGTGCTAGAGATCCGGGCGGAGCTTTCTTT

v_gene: TRBV24-1
abundance: many
j_gene: TRBJ1-5
len: 14
d_gene: -
CDR3aa: CATSPGGRSQPQHF
CDR3nt: TGTGCCACCAGTCCGGGGGGCAGGAGTCAGCCCCAGCATTTT

v_gene: TRBV20-1
abundance: -
j_gene: TRBJ2-2
len: 14
d_gene: -
CDR3aa: CSARGPSNDGELFF
CDR3nt: TGCAGTGCTAGAGGGCCTAGTAATGACGGGGAGCTGTTTTTT

v_gene: TRBV7-9
abundance: many
j_gene: TRBJ2-2
len: 13
d_gene: -
CDR3aa: CASSSRGVGELFF
CDR3nt: TGTGCCAGCAGCTCGAGGGGTGTCGGGGAGCTGTTTTTT

v_gene: TRBV6-1
abundance: -
j_gene: TRBJ2-4
len: 13
d_gene: TRBD2
CDR3aa: CASSDGGKNIQYF
CDR3nt: TGTGCCAGCAGTGACGGGGGGAAAAACATTCAGTACTTC

v_gene: TRBV2
abundance: many
j_gene: TRBJ2-3
len: 15
d_gene: TRBD2
CDR3aa: CASKSGATSTDTQYF
CDR3nt: TGTGCCAGCAAAAGCGGGGCTACTAGCACAGATACGCAGTATTTT

v_gene: TRBV7-9
abundance: many
j_gene: TRBJ1-2
len: 15
d_gene: TRBD1
CDR3aa: CASSPDRGSWYGYTF
CDR3nt: TGTGCCAGCAGCCCAGACAGGGGTTCTTGGTATGGCTACACCTTC